The rows below give T cell receptor beta chains drawn from one sample of a study of blood T cell repertoires in COVID-19. TCRdb's table, derived via immunoSEQ multiplex PCR, lists solely in-frame clones and lacks some. The repertoire holds about 160,000 clones, with 79% as singletons. Sequenced material: peripheral blood. The source is a woman in her fifties or sixties with COVID-19, enrolled during active disease. CDR3s include the opening cysteine and the closing phenylalanine or tryptophan. A D gene is named only where the DNA matches it firmly. Size is omitted from some rows. Given values are once, few, many or a class for expanded clones.

CDR3aa: CASSPQGNYGYTF
CDR3nt: TGTGCCAGCAGTCCCCAGGGAAACTATGGCTACACCTTC
abundance: NA
v_gene: TRBV2
d_gene: NA
j_gene: TRBJ1-2
len: 13

CDR3aa: CASSLGRNGETQYF
CDR3nt: TGCGCCAGCAGCTTGGGCAGGAATGGTGAGACCCAGTACTTC
abundance: NA
v_gene: TRBV5-1
d_gene: NA
j_gene: TRBJ2-5
len: 14

CDR3aa: CASSPPGQGTTGELFF
CDR3nt: TGTGCCAGCAGCCCACCGGGACAGGGGACCACCGGGGAGCTGTTTTTT
abundance: NA
v_gene: TRBV7-3
d_gene: TRBD1
j_gene: TRBJ2-2
len: 16

CDR3aa: CASRTQGAETQYF
CDR3nt: TGTGCCAGTAGAACACAGGGGGCAGAGACCCAGTACTTC
abundance: NA
v_gene: TRBV19
d_gene: TRBD1
j_gene: TRBJ2-5
len: 13

CDR3aa: CASSPGVGNTIYF
CDR3nt: TGTGCCAGCAGTCCAGGGGTCGGAAACACCATATATTTT
abundance: NA
v_gene: TRBV28
d_gene: NA
j_gene: TRBJ1-3
len: 13

CDR3aa: CASSPGQGNQPQHF
CDR3nt: TGTGCCAGCTCACCGGGACAAGGCAATCAGCCCCAGCATTTT
abundance: NA
v_gene: TRBV18
d_gene: NA
j_gene: TRBJ1-5
len: 14

CDR3aa: CASSFGSGRAGGNTGELFF
CDR3nt: TGTGCCAGCAGCTTTGGAAGCGGGAGGGCCGGGGGTAACACCGGGGAGCTGTTTTTT
abundance: NA
v_gene: TRBV11-3
d_gene: TRBD2
j_gene: TRBJ2-2
len: 19

CDR3aa: CASSFGGTDKHHTQYF
CDR3nt: TGTGCCAGCAGTTTTGGAGGGACCGACAAGCACCATACGCAGTATTTT
abundance: NA
v_gene: TRBV6-2/TRBV6-3
d_gene: NA
j_gene: TRBJ2-3
len: 16

CDR3aa: CASSVQQGFRGELFF
CDR3nt: TGTGCCAGCAGCGTCCAACAGGGCTTCCGTGGGGAGCTGTTTTTT
abundance: NA
v_gene: TRBV9
d_gene: NA
j_gene: TRBJ2-2
len: 15

CDR3aa: CATRPGLAGANEQFF
CDR3nt: TGCGCCACCCGACCCGGACTAGCGGGAGCCAATGAGCAGTTCTTC
abundance: NA
v_gene: TRBV5-1
d_gene: TRBD2
j_gene: TRBJ2-1
len: 15

CDR3aa: CSAEHKDTQYF
CDR3nt: TGCAGTGCTGAACATAAGGATACGCAGTATTTT
abundance: NA
v_gene: TRBV20-1
d_gene: NA
j_gene: TRBJ2-3
len: 11

CDR3aa: CASSPDRNYGYTF
CDR3nt: TGTGCCAGCAGCCCCGACAGAAACTATGGCTACACCTTC
abundance: many
v_gene: TRBV3-1/TRBV3-2
d_gene: NA
j_gene: TRBJ1-2
len: 13

CDR3aa: CASSLAVWGGRGGETQYF
CDR3nt: TGTGCCAGCAGCTTAGCCGTCTGGGGGGGGAGAGGAGGAGAGACCCAGTACTTC
abundance: NA
v_gene: TRBV11-2
d_gene: TRBD2
j_gene: TRBJ2-5
len: 18

CDR3aa: CASSLDPRVGLFF
CDR3nt: TGTGCCAGCAGCTTAGATCCGCGGGTTGGGCTGTTTTTT
abundance: NA
v_gene: TRBV11-2
d_gene: NA
j_gene: TRBJ2-2
len: 13

CDR3aa: CASSREGGNTEAFF
CDR3nt: TGTGCCAGTAGTAGGGAGGGAGGGAACACTGAAGCTTTCTTT
abundance: NA
v_gene: TRBV25-1
d_gene: NA
j_gene: TRBJ1-1
len: 14

CDR3aa: CASSLDGWRNTEAFF
CDR3nt: TGTGCCAGCAGCCTCGATGGGTGGAGGAACACTGAAGCTTTCTTT
abundance: NA
v_gene: TRBV5-6
d_gene: NA
j_gene: TRBJ1-1
len: 15

CDR3aa: CASSLDDRGPKNTEAFF
CDR3nt: TGTGCCAGTAGTCTAGACGACAGGGGGCCCAAGAACACTGAAGCTTTCTTT
abundance: NA
v_gene: TRBV19
d_gene: TRBD1
j_gene: TRBJ1-1
len: 17

CDR3aa: CASSFTTTSTDTQYF
CDR3nt: TGCGCCAGCAGCTTCACAACAACAAGCACAGATACGCAGTATTTT
abundance: NA
v_gene: TRBV5-1
d_gene: NA
j_gene: TRBJ2-3
len: 15

CDR3aa: CASSLRSGETQYF
CDR3nt: TGTGCCAGCAGCTTAAGGTCAGGGGAGACCCAGTACTTC
abundance: NA
v_gene: TRBV7-3
d_gene: NA
j_gene: TRBJ2-5
len: 13

CDR3aa: CSVATFGAGSTDTQYF
CDR3nt: TGCAGCGTTGCTACCTTCGGGGCGGGGAGCACAGATACGCAGTATTTT
abundance: NA
v_gene: TRBV29-1
d_gene: NA
j_gene: TRBJ2-3
len: 16

CDR3aa: CASSPASGVGNEQFF
CDR3nt: TGTGCCAGCAGCCCCGCTAGCGGGGTGGGGAATGAGCAGTTCTTC
abundance: NA
v_gene: TRBV4-2
d_gene: TRBD2
j_gene: TRBJ2-1
len: 15

CDR3aa: CASSLSTGGNEQFF
CDR3nt: TGTGCCAGCAGCTTATCGACAGGGGGCAATGAGCAGTTCTTC
abundance: few
v_gene: TRBV7-2
d_gene: TRBD1
j_gene: TRBJ2-1
len: 14

CDR3aa: CASSFRHTPEKLFF
CDR3nt: TGTGCCAGCAGCTTCCGCCATACACCGGAAAAACTGTTTTTT
abundance: NA
v_gene: TRBV9
d_gene: NA
j_gene: TRBJ1-4
len: 14

CDR3aa: CSASGIRRTGELFF
CDR3nt: TGCAGTGCTAGTGGCATTCGGAGAACCGGGGAGCTGTTTTTT
abundance: medium-sized
v_gene: TRBV20-1
d_gene: NA
j_gene: TRBJ2-2
len: 14

CDR3aa: CASSRAINENQPQHF
CDR3nt: TGCGCCAGCAGCCGGGCAATTAACGAAAATCAGCCCCAGCATTTT
abundance: NA
v_gene: TRBV4-3
d_gene: NA
j_gene: TRBJ1-5
len: 15

CDR3aa: CASSYSQREGLRTGELFF
CDR3nt: TGTGCCAGCAGTTACTCACAGCGGGAGGGCCTTAGAACCGGGGAGCTGTTTTTT
abundance: NA
v_gene: TRBV6-2/TRBV6-3
d_gene: TRBD2
j_gene: TRBJ2-2
len: 18

CDR3aa: CASSLGFRGSDTQYF
CDR3nt: TGTGCCAGCAGCTTAGGGTTTCGGGGATCAGATACGCAGTATTTT
abundance: NA
v_gene: TRBV7-2
d_gene: NA
j_gene: TRBJ2-3
len: 15

CDR3aa: CASSPTGRSTEAFF
CDR3nt: TGTGCCAGCAGCCCCACAGGGAGAAGCACTGAAGCTTTCTTT
abundance: few
v_gene: TRBV5-4
d_gene: NA
j_gene: TRBJ1-1
len: 14

CDR3aa: CASSLGRSPSDTQYF
CDR3nt: TGCGCCAGCAGCCTCGGGAGAAGCCCGTCGGATACGCAGTATTTT
abundance: NA
v_gene: TRBV4-3
d_gene: NA
j_gene: TRBJ2-3
len: 15